This paragraph reports one T cell receptor (beta chain). These data originate in a study of control samples from healthy donors and cancer patients. The CDR3 is 15 amino acids. Trimming shortened V by 7 bases and J by 1 base, and 16 bases separated the two germline ends. The V gene's germline CDR1 is MNHNY and CDR2 SVGAGI (reference sequence). Clones were read by immunoSEQ multiplex PCR, and TCRdb kept only the in-frame ones, dropping some. This table has 150,000 or so clones, approximately 86% appearing once. The source material was blood. The sequence was collected from a woman aged 25-40 years in good health. The chain couples TRBV6-6 to TRBJ1-1, with D perhaps matching TRBD1 (6 bases). The CDR3 DNA follows: TGTGCCAGCATCCGAGGGGGGGGAGAGAACACTGAAGCTTTCTTT. Translation: CASIRGGGENTEAFF.